Presented here are 14 T cell receptor beta chains from one specimen sequenced in a study of blood T cell repertoires in COVID-19. TCRdb keeps only in-frame clones here, not all; method: immunoSEQ multiplex PCR. The profile shows roughly 190,000 clones, 80% to 90% of them singletons. The sample consisted of peripheral blood. The receptor set was obtained from a man over 45 with active or convalescent COVID-19.

V usage is TRBV27 and J usage is TRBJ1-6; D may be TRBD1 (6 bases). Germline CDR1 MNHEY, CDR2 SMNVEV (reference sequence). V was pared by 0 bases and J by 1 base, with 19 bases between. The CDR3 totals 20 residues. CDR3 nucleotide sequence: TGTGCCAGCAGTTTATCAGCTGTTACAGGGAGTGGGTCCTATAATTCACCCCTCCACTTT. Its translation is CASSLSAVTGSGSYNSPLHF.

The chain has TRBV21-1 and TRBJ2-1; TRBD1, the table's D call, was not compared with the DNA. TRBV21-1 is recorded as a pseudogene. The CDR3 length is 17 residues. The CDR3 DNA sequence: TGTGCCAGCAGCAAAACTCGGACAGGGAAATCCTACAATGAGCAGTTCTTC. Protein: CASSKTRTGKSYNEQFF.

A few counts support this clone. V and J are TRBV14 and TRBJ2-3; D gene unclear. Germline values: CDR1 SGHDN, CDR2 FVKESK. There are 15 residues in the CDR3. V was cut by 2 bases and J by 3 bases, with 12 bases left in between. For the CDR3, the DNA is TGTGCCAGCAGCCAAACCCGCGGCGCGACAGATACGCAGTATTTT. This codes for CASSQTRGATDTQYF.

The chain has TRBV6-1 and TRBJ2-7; 7 bases agree with TRBD1. After removal of 2 bases from V and 2 bases from J, the junction contained 3 bases not matched to a gene. Germline lookup yields CDR1 MNHNS and CDR2 SASEGT. CDR3 length equals 14 residues. The CDR3 region has the DNA TGTGCCAGCAGTGAACTTGGACAGGCCTACGAGCAGTACTTC. Protein sequence: CASSELGQAYEQYF.

V usage is TRBV3-1 (or the pseudogene TRBV3-2) and J usage is TRBJ2-2; 13 bases are a match to TRBD2. This CDR3 comprises 18 residues. Trimming cost V 3 bases and J 4 bases; bases outside gene matches: 8. Per the germline V gene, CDR1 is LGHDT and CDR2 is YNNKEL (reference sequence). Written as DNA, the CDR3 is TGTGCCAGCAGCCAGGGACTAGCGGGGACCCCGGGCACCGGGGAGCTGTTTTTT. Amino acids: CASSQGLAGTPGTGELFF.

The genes are TRBV21-1 and TRBJ2-5; no check of the table's D call, TRBD1, against the DNA was made. TRBV21-1 is an annotated pseudogene. The CDR3 consists of 15 residues. The chain's CDR3 is CASSGGQGAKETQYF. The CDR3 nucleotides read TGTGCCAGCAGCGGGGGACAGGGGGCGAAAGAGACCCAGTACTTC.

The rearrangement links TRBV3-1 (or the pseudogene TRBV3-2) to TRBJ1-1; D gene uncertain. Trimming took off 0 bases at V and 4 bases at J, with 9 bases between the two ends. Germline V gene sequence: CDR1 LGHDT, CDR2 YNNKEL (reference sequence). This CDR3 comprises 14 residues. In DNA, the CDR3 is TGTGCCAGCAGCCAAGAAGGGAGTGCCACTGAAGCTTTCTTT. Protein product: CASSQEGSATEAFF.

This clone occurred a few times. The rearrangement joins TRBV2 to TRBJ2-2; no firm D call. Germline lookup yields CDR1 SNHLY and CDR2 FYNNEI. CDR3 length equals 12 residues. V was clipped by 5 bases and J by 6 bases, with 7 bases between them. As DNA, the CDR3 is TGTGCCAGCAGTAAATTCTCCGGGGAGCTGTTTTTT. Its protein product is CASSKFSGELFF.

This chain links TRBV6-2 or TRBV6-3 with TRBJ2-5; D possibly corresponds to TRBD2 (5 bases). V was cut by 0 bases and J by 6 bases, with 20 bases left in between. Germline loops: CDR1 MNHEY, CDR2 SVGEGT. The CDR3 consists of 17 residues. The CDR3 region has the DNA TGTGCCAGCAGTTACTCATCCGAACTAGGACCGAGACAGACCCAGTACTTC. Amino acid sequence: CASSYSSELGPRQTQYF.

The chain employs TRBV6-5 and TRBJ1-2, with D possibly being TRBD1 (6 bases). Trimming removed 5 bases at V and 2 bases at J, with 12 bases between. Germline V gene sequence: CDR1 MNHEY, CDR2 SVGAGI. The CDR3 covers 14 residues. CDR3 in DNA: TGTGCCAGCAGTATCAACAGGGTAAACTATGGCTACACCTTC. It translates to CASSINRVNYGYTF.

This clone was counted ten times or more. The rearrangement links TRBV5-6 to TRBJ2-7, with 7 positions matching TRBD2. CDR3 length equals 15 residues. The germline V gene has CDR1 SGHDT and CDR2 YYEEEE. The V segment lost 1 base and the J segment 3 bases; nucleotides outside the gene matches: 7. CDR3 sequence reads: CASSLSGTTSYEQYF. DNA for the CDR3: TGTGCCAGCAGCTTGTCTGGGACTACTAGCTACGAGCAGTACTTC.

This clone has a single count. The chain carries TRBV15 and TRBJ1-5, with TRBD1 matching 9 bases. V trimming: 3 bases; J trimming: 0 bases; junction bases outside the gene matches: 6. The CDR3 is 17 residues long. CDR1 LNHNV and CDR2 YYDKDF come from the germline V gene (reference sequence). The CDR3 DNA follows: TGTGCCACCAGCAGTAGCCGGGACAGGGTTAGCAATCAGCCCCAGCATTTT. This sequence encodes CATSSSRDRVSNQPQHF. Looking up the rest from reference TRBV15 and TRBJ1-5 gives the full variable domain: DAMVIQNPRYQVTQFGKPVTLSCSQTLNHNVMYWYQQKSSQAPKLLFHYYDKDFNNEADTPDNFQSRRPNTSFCFLDIRSPGLGDTAMYLCATSSSRDRVSNQPQHFGDGTRLSIL.

The chain links TRBV15 to TRBJ2-2; 9 bases match TRBD1. Looked up from germline, CDR1 is LNHNV and CDR2 is YYDKDF (reference sequence). With V trimmed by 1 base and J by 2 bases, 8 bases remained unmatched. The CDR3 has 18 amino acids. Here the CDR3 reads CATSRGRRTGVNTGELFF. The CDR3 DNA reads TGTGCCACCAGCAGAGGGAGGAGGACAGGGGTTAACACCGGGGAGCTGTTTTTT. Complete variable domain (other parts from reference TRBV15 and TRBJ2-2): DAMVIQNPRYQVTQFGKPVTLSCSQTLNHNVMYWYQQKSSQAPKLLFHYYDKDFNNEADTPDNFQSRRPNTSFCFLDIRSPGLGDTAMYLCATSRGRRTGVNTGELFFGEGSRLTVL.

V usage is TRBV12-3 or TRBV12-4 and J usage is TRBJ1-3; D remains unclear. The V end lost 10 bases, the J end lost 3 bases, and 10 bases lay between the germline ends. This CDR3 has 12 amino acids. CDR3 region: CATRRLGNTIYF. CDR3 nucleotide sequence: TGTGCCACGAGGCGGCTTGGAAACACCATATATTTT.